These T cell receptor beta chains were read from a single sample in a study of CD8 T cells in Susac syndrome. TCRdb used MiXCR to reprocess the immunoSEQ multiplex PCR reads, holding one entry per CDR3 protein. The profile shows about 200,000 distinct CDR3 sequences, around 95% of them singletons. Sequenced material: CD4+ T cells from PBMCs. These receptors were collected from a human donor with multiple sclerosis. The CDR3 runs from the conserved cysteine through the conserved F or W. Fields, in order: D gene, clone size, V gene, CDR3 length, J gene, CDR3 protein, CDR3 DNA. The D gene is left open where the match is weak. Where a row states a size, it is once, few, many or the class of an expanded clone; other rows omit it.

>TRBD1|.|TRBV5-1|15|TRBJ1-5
CASSLGQGMSQPQHF
TGCGCCAGCAGCCTCGGACAGGGGATGAGTCAGCCCCAGCATTTT
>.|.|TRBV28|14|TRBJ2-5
CASSLRTPQETQYF
TGTGCCAGCAGTTTGCGAACTCCGCAAGAGACCCAGTACTTC
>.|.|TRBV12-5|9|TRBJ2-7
CANPGEQYF
TGTGCTAACCCCGGCGAGCAGTACTTC
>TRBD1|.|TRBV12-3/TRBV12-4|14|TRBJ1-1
CASSFQGGSTEAFF
TGTGCCAGCAGTTTCCAAGGGGGCAGCACTGAAGCTTTCTTT
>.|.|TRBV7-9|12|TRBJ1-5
CASSRHNQPQHF
TGTGCCAGCAGCCGTCATAATCAGCCCCAGCATTTT
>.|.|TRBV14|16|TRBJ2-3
CASSLRRGARTDTQYF
TGTGCCAGCAGCCTCCGGAGGGGGGCCCGCACAGATACGCAGTATTTT
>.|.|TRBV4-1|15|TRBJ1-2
CASSPGGRTNYGYTF
TGCGCCAGCAGCCCCGGGGGGAGAACTAACTATGGCTACACCTTC
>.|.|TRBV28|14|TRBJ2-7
CASSLVGDLYEQYF
TGTGCCAGCAGTTTAGTGGGGGACCTATACGAGCAGTACTTC
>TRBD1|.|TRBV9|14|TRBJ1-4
CASSVGQGNEKLFF
TGTGCCAGCAGCGTAGGACAGGGTAACGAAAAACTGTTTTTT
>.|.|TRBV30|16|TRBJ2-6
CAWTITGLSGANVLTF
TGTGCCTGGACGATAACAGGGCTCTCTGGGGCCAACGTCCTGACTTTC
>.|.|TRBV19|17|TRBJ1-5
CASNKGRSTPSNQPQHF
TGTGCCAGTAACAAAGGCAGAAGTACGCCTAGCAATCAGCCCCAGCATTTT
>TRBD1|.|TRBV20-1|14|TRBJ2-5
CSANRQGVEETQYF
TGCAGTGCTAACAGACAGGGTGTAGAAGAGACCCAGTACTTC
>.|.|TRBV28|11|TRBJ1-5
CASSSRQPQHF
TGTGCCAGCAGCTCTCGTCAGCCCCAGCATTTT
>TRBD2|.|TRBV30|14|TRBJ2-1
CAWKQRGPYNEQFF
TGTGCCTGGAAGCAGCGGGGACCCTACAATGAGCAGTTCTTC
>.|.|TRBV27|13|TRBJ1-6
CASCLRGDSPLHF
TGTGCCAGCTGCCTGAGGGGTGATTCACCCCTCCACTTT
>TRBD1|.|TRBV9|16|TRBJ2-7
CASSVGGDRSAYEQYF
TGTGCCAGCAGCGTAGGGGGGGACAGGTCGGCCTACGAGCAGTACTTC
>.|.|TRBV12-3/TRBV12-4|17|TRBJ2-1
CASSSRRGLDVSNEQFF
TGTGCCAGCAGTTCGCGCAGGGGATTGGATGTTAGCAATGAGCAGTTCTTC
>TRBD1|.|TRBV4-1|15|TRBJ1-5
CASSHGTVGGQPQHF
TGCGCCAGCAGCCATGGGACAGTGGGAGGGCAGCCCCAGCATTTT
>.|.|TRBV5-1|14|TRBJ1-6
CASSLEGQNSPLHF
TGCGCCAGCAGCTTGGAGGGGCAGAATTCACCCCTCCACTTT
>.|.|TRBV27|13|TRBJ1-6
CASSLVTPGPLHF
TGTGCCAGCAGTTTGGTAACCCCTGGACCCCTCCACTTT
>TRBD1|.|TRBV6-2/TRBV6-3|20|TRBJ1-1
CASSHDRGPGRRLLGTEAFF
TGTGCCAGCAGCCACGACAGGGGGCCAGGTCGGCGCCTCTTAGGGACTGAAGCTTTCTTT
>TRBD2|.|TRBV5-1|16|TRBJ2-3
CASSAGLAGFPDTQYF
TGCGCCAGCAGCGCGGGGCTAGCGGGGTTCCCAGATACGCAGTATTTT
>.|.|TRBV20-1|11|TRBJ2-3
CSGPRGDTQYF
TGCAGTGGCCCCCGGGGGGATACGCAGTATTTT
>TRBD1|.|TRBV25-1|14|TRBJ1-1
CASSVTGGNTEAFF
TGTGCCAGCAGTGTGACAGGGGGTAACACTGAAGCTTTCTTT
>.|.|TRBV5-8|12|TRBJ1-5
CASSLGVLPQHF
TGTGCCAGCAGCTTAGGGGTTTTGCCCCAGCATTTT
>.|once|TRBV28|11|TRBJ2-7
CASSFNYRQYF
TGTGCCAGCAGTTTCAACTATCGTCAGTACTTC
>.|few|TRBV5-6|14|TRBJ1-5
CASSWGNSNQPQHF
TGTGCCAGCAGCTGGGGGAATAGCAATCAGCCCCAGCATTTT
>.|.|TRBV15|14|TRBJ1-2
CATSRVGRTYGYTF
TGTGCCACCAGCAGAGTGGGCAGGACCTATGGCTACACCTTC
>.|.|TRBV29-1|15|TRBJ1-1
CSGIGGWGMNTEAFF
TGCAGCGGCATAGGCGGGTGGGGGATGAACACTGAAGCTTTCTTT
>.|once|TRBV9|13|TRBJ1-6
CASGRDQNSPLHF
TGTGCCAGCGGGAGAGATCAGAATTCACCCCTCCACTTT
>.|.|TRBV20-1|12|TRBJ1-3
CSATNYGNTIYF
TGCAGTGCTACTAATTACGGAAACACCATATATTTT
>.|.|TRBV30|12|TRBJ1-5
CAWSDSNQPQHF
TGTGCCTGGAGTGATAGCAATCAGCCCCAGCATTTT
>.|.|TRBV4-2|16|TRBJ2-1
CASSPPTGVYYNEQFF
TGTGCCAGCAGCCCCCCAACGGGGGTGTACTACAATGAGCAGTTCTTC
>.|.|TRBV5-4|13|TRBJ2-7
CASSLAPAYEQYF
TGTGCCAGCAGCTTGGCCCCGGCCTACGAGCAGTACTTC
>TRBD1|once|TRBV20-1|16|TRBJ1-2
CSAGPGTGVSWYGYTF
TGCAGTGCTGGGCCGGGGACAGGGGTATCGTGGTATGGCTACACCTTC
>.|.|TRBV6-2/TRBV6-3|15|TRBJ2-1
CASSTLRPPHREQFF
TGTGCCAGCAGTACCCTACGACCGCCCCATCGTGAGCAGTTCTTC
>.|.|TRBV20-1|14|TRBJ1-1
CRPSGGGKATEAFF
TGCAGACCCAGCGGGGGAGGTAAGGCCACTGAAGCTTTCTTT
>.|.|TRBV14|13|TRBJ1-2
CASSQEIPYGYTF
TGTGCCAGCAGCCAAGAGATTCCTTATGGCTACACCTTC
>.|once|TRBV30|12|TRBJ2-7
CAFRTTGAEQYF
TGTGCCTTCCGCACGACAGGCGCCGAGCAGTACTTC
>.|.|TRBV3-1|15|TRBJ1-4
CASSHRGEISEKLFF
TGTGCCAGCAGCCACCGAGGGGAAATAAGTGAAAAACTGTTTTTT
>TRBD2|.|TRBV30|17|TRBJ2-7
CAWSGLAVFPKYYEQYF
TGTGCCTGGAGTGGACTAGCGGTCTTTCCCAAATACTACGAGCAGTACTTC
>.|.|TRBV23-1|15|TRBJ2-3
CASSQSTRVSDTQYF
TGCGCCAGCAGTCAATCCACTCGGGTCTCTGATACGCAGTATTTT
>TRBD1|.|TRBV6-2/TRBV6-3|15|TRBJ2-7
CASSYDTGDTYEQYF
TGTGCCAGCAGTTACGATACAGGGGACACCTACGAGCAGTACTTC
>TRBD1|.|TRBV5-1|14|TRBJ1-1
CASSSGQGPTEAFF
TGCGCCAGCAGCTCGGGACAGGGACCAACTGAAGCTTTCTTT
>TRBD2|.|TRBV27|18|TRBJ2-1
CASSPTRPTSGGLDEQFF
TGTGCCAGCAGTCCCACTCGCCCTACTAGCGGGGGTCTGGATGAGCAGTTCTTC
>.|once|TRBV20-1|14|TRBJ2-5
CSARYGPPQETQYF
TGCAGTGCTAGATACGGACCCCCCCAAGAGACCCAGTACTTC
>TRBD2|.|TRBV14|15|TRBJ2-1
CASSLRTSGGGEQFF
TGTGCCAGCAGCCTCCGGACTAGCGGGGGTGGTGAGCAGTTCTTC
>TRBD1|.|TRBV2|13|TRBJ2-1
CASSSHRGGEQFF
TGTGCCAGCAGTAGTCACAGGGGCGGTGAGCAGTTCTTC
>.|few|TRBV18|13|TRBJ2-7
CASSRGSGYEQYF
TGTGCCAGCTCACGCGGTTCGGGGTACGAGCAGTACTTC
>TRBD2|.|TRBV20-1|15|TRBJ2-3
CSATRGGWTPDTQYF
TGCAGTGCTACTCGGGGGGGATGGACACCAGATACGCAGTATTTT
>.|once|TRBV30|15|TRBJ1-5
CAWSVARGPNQPQHF
TGTGCCTGGAGTGTAGCAAGGGGTCCGAATCAGCCCCAGCATTTT
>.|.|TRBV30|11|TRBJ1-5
CAVGSNQPQHF
TGTGCTGTGGGGAGCAATCAGCCCCAGCATTTT
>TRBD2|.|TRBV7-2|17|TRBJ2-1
CASSSLAGASYYNEQFF
TGTGCCAGCAGTTCGCTAGCGGGGGCCTCCTACTACAATGAGCAGTTCTTC
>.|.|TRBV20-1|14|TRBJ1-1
CSAEGRGPNTEAFF
TGCAGTGCAGAAGGGAGAGGGCCTAACACTGAAGCTTTCTTT